This T cell receptor beta chain was identified during a study of human T cells and chemical hapten exposure. As to time point: patch test 3, about 24 weeks after DPC sensitization. Treatment indicated: therapeutic diphenylcyclopropenone sensitization with weekly scalp DPC. TCRdb passed the RACE reads through MiXCR, listing each CDR3 protein once. The sample includes about 82,000 distinct CDR3 sequences, 10% to 15% of them seen just once. This CDR3 has 13 residues. CDR1 and CDR2 from the germline V gene are MNHNY and SVGAGI (reference sequence). V shed 6 bases and J shed 3 bases, with 10 bases lying between them.

The sample here was whole blood, taken in connection with sensitization to the hapten diphenylcyclopropenone (DPC). The clonotype originates from a woman aged 50 to 60 with alopecia areata. Some clones in this sample may be carry-over from other donors' samples. The chain is built from TRBV6-6 and TRBJ2-3; D uncertain. CDR3 region: CASRAGETDTQYF. The CDR3 DNA sequence: TGTGCCAGCAGAGCCGGAGAAACAGATACGCAGTATTTT.